The sequence of this T cell receptor beta chain was determined in a study of blood T cell repertoires in COVID-19. Study in general: The cDNA or gDNA used as material had been derived from T cells, B-cell-depleted T cells, or PBMCs.

It was during active infection that Seattle patients were enrolled and then longitudinally followed. Assay used: immunoSEQ multiplex PCR; TCRdb lists only in-frame clones, some missing. The table records 120,000 or so clones, 90% of them present only once. The ends lost 3 bases at V and 5 bases at J; junction bases unmatched: 12. Looked up from germline, CDR1 is SGDLS and CDR2 is YYNGEE. CDR3 length equals 18 residues. The rearrangement joins TRBV9 to TRBJ2-5; TRBD2 agrees at 14 bases. The specimen sequenced was peripheral blood. This clonotype originated in a woman aged 55-69 years with COVID-19, enrolled during active disease. Here the CDR3 reads CASSGTGTSGGVWETQYF. CDR3 nucleotides: TGTGCCAGCAGCGGGACAGGGACTAGCGGGGGAGTATGGGAGACCCAGTACTTC.